This T cell receptor beta chain appears in the sequencing data of a study of blood T cell repertoires in COVID-19 (TCRdb year 2020). Study-level background: The collaborator samples originated in the United States, Italy and Spain and spanned the acute and convalescent phases of COVID-19. The prospective study material was composed of cDNA or gDNA derived from T cells, B-cell-depleted T cells, or PBMCs. Where available, HLA class I and class II types were taken from metadata supplied by the sample provider and were not determined by assay-based typing. The samples were drawn from two sources: the first 160 participants of the ongoing ImmuneRACE study, and 1,000 to 1,500 subjects contributed by 6 global collaborators. The dataset comprised deeply sampled blood TCRbeta repertoires from subjects exposed to, actively infected with, or recovered from COVID-19. Sample metadata almost always included a de-identified subject ID, COVID-19 status, age in years and sex. A freely available public database, intended as a resource for researchers studying the immune response to SARS-CoV-2, is where the repertoires were released. The full study reports these points: Clinical and demographic metadata were provided uncurated, with the amount varying by source and participant.

Remarks on this clone: Its binding antigen is unknown. Per-nucleotide qualities are absent, and no much larger clonotype sits a single base away.

Collaborating institutions collected whole blood in K2EDTA tubes following their own protocols. Collaborator samples were shipped for TCRbeta analysis as frozen whole blood, isolated PBMCs, or DNA extracted from either sample type. CDR1 and CDR2 are drawn from the germline V gene: SGDLS, YYNGEE. The CDR3 numbers 13 residues from cysteine through phenylalanine. Kept here is only the CDR3 DNA, which spans 39 bases and is read in frame from base 1. V loses 7 bases, J loses 1 base, and the germline ends lie 11 bases apart. TCRbeta CDR3 regions were amplified from genomic DNA using the immunoSEQ Assay, a bias-controlled multiplex PCR. Turning to the authors' computational methods: Within the assay, amplification of reference gene primers was used to estimate how many nucleated cells each sample contained. Sequence reads were collapsed and filtered to measure the absolute abundance of every unique TCRbeta CDR3 rearrangement. For each sample, productive Simpson clonality was calculated as the square root of Simpson's diversity index over productive rearrangements. This immuneACCESS table, as held by TCRdb, lists in-frame sequences with V and J called but not all clones. Of the missing ones, under half trace to an unresolved V gene in checked studies; the others have no known cause. V, J and clone size are those of that table, while D and trimming were read from the DNA. The sample yields fewer than 350,000 clones; roughly 86% were counted once. The ten largest account for approximately 8.8% of the sample.

The sequenced sample consisted of peripheral blood. The sequence derives from a man aged 18-30 years with active or convalescent COVID-19. This chain joins TRBV9 to TRBJ1-1; the D gene is not confidently resolved. The DNA is TGTGCCAGCGATTTAGATTGGAACACTGAAGCTTTCTTT. Translated, it reads CASDLDWNTEAFF.